This entry is about one TCR beta chain. Its antigen is unidentified. With V trimmed by 1 base and J by 3 bases, 1 base remained unmatched. The CDR3 contains 14 residues. The germline V gene encodes CDR1 SGHAT and CDR2 FQNNGV. This entry comes from a study of OX40 agonist ivuxolimab in advanced cancers. On the study more broadly: Partial responses were recorded for three patients, including one with hepatocellular carcinoma and two with cutaneous melanoma.

Notes on the study in general: Normalized expansion of T-cell clones was also low for some nonresponders.

Measured with immunoSEQ multiplex PCR; TCRdb has only the in-frame clones, and not every one. The sample holds more than 45,000 clones, 83% seen once. The material sequenced was CD4+ or CD8+ T cells sorted from blood, taken in a trial of the OX40 agonist ivuxolimab. The chain is built from TRBV11-2 and TRBJ2-5, with TRBD1 identical over 8 bases. The receptor's source is an adult with an advanced solid tumor such as melanoma, head and neck, liver or kidney cancer. The CDR3 DNA reads TGTGCCAGCAGCTTAGTGGACAGGGAAGAGACCCAGTACTTC. It specifies CASSLVDREETQYF.